A single sample gave rise to the 31 T cell receptor beta chains below, sequenced in a study of T cells after yellow fever vaccination. TCRdb reprocessed the 5' RACE reads with MiXCR, giving one entry per CDR3 protein. This table holds 200,000 to 300,000 distinct CDR3 sequences, approximately 13% found once. Sample: CD4+ T cells sorted from PBMCs, taken 45 days after the yellow fever booster vaccination. These receptors were taken from a man younger than 45 who received the YFV17D yellow fever vaccine.

The sample holds many counts of this clonotype. DNA of the CDR3: TGCGCCAGCAGGCCACAGACCGACAATGAGCAGTTCTTC. It is translated as CASRPQTDNEQFF. The chain joins TRBV5-1 to TRBJ2-1; the D is unclear. The CDR3 totals 13 residues. CDR1 and CDR2 (germline): SGHRS, YFSETQ. The V and J ends lost 5 bases and 5 bases respectively, with 11 bases between them.

This clonotype was observed a few times. The chain carries TRBV9 and TRBJ2-1, with TRBD2 matching 14 bases. The CDR3 covers 15 residues. Per germline, CDR1 SGDLS and CDR2 YYNGEE. V lost 3 bases to trimming and J lost 12 bases; unmatched junction nucleotides: 8. CDR3 region: CASSARGLAGEWQFF. CDR3 nucleotides: TGTGCCAGCAGCGCCCGGGGACTAGCGGGAGAATGGCAGTTCTTC.

This clonotype was seen a handful of times. The rearrangement links TRBV7-9 to TRBJ2-7; possibly TRBD1 for D (5 bases). V was cut by 5 bases and J by 6 bases, with 11 bases left in between. CDR1 is SEHNR and CDR2 is FQNEAQ in the germline V gene (reference sequence). The CDR3 sequence is 12 residues long. CDR3 sequence: CASSADTSEQYF. The CDR3 bases are TGTGCCAGCAGCGCGGACACGTCCGAGCAGTACTTC.

The V and J genes are TRBV12-3 or TRBV12-4 and TRBJ1-2, with 9 nucleotides matching TRBD1. V gave up 5 bases and J gave up 4 bases; unmatched junction bases: 8. CDR3 length: 15 amino acids. CDR3 nucleotide sequence: TGTGCCAGCAGTCCCAGGGACAGGGCGGTCTATGGCTACACCTTC. Amino acid sequence: CASSPRDRAVYGYTF.

A few counts support this clonotype. This rearrangement joins TRBV7-9 to TRBJ2-5, with D unclear. CDR3 size: 16 residues. Trimming removed 5 bases from V and 5 bases from J, with 21 bases in between. Per germline, CDR1 SEHNR and CDR2 FQNEAQ (reference sequence). The chain's CDR3 is CASSLTPGPIGETQYF. DNA of the CDR3: TGTGCCAGCAGCCTTACACCGGGCCCAATAGGGGAGACCCAGTACTTC.

The chain is built from TRBV12-3 or TRBV12-4 and TRBJ2-5, with a possible D match to TRBD1 (6 bases). Trimming shortened V by 8 bases and J by 4 bases, and 17 bases separated the two germline ends. The length of the CDR3 is 14 residues. This CDR3 is CASQLGQLRETQYF. The CDR3 DNA reads TGTGCCAGCCAACTAGGACAGTTGAGAGAGACCCAGTACTTC.

This clonotype was counted a few times. This chain uses TRBV27 with TRBJ2-7; the match to TRBD2 covers 7 bases. The CDR3 length is 16 residues. J lost 0 bases, V lost 4 bases, and 9 bases had no gene match. Germline V gene sequence: CDR1 MNHEY, CDR2 SMNVEV (reference sequence). The CDR3 region has the DNA TGTGCCAGCAGTTCCCCCGCAACTAGCGCCTCCTACGAGCAGTACTTC. Its protein is CASSSPATSASYEQYF.

This clonotype was seen a handful of times. The chain carries TRBV7-8 and TRBJ2-3, with 8 bases fitting TRBD2. The J segment lost 3 bases and the V segment lost 0 bases, leaving 8 bases of the junction unmatched. CDR1 and CDR2 (germline): SGHVS, FQNEAQ. This CDR3 spans 17 amino acids. The CDR3 protein is CASSLALAGRGTDTQYF. CDR3 coding DNA: TGTGCCAGCAGCTTAGCGTTGGCCGGGAGGGGAACAGATACGCAGTATTTT.

Only a few counts were recorded for this clonotype. This chain links TRBV27 with TRBJ2-1, with 7 bases matching TRBD2. Germline-derived CDR1 and CDR2 are MNHEY and SMNVEV (reference sequence). The CDR3 consists of 16 residues. The V segment lost 1 base and the J segment 5 bases; nucleotides outside the gene matches: 8. The CDR3 DNA sequence: TGTGCCAGCAGTTTATTTGGCCTAGCGGAAAACAATGAGCAGTTCTTC. Translating it yields CASSLFGLAENNEQFF.

V usage is TRBV14 and J usage is TRBJ2-7; no clear D gene. V dropped 2 bases and J dropped 12 bases, with 14 bases sitting between them. CDR1 is SGHDN, CDR2 FVKESK, per germline. The CDR3 is 12 amino acids. The CDR3 DNA follows: TGTGCCAGCAGCCAATGGCGTGGTGCGATGTACTTC. This codes for CASSQWRGAMYF.

This chain joins TRBV6-2 or TRBV6-3 and TRBJ2-4, with D unclear. Trimming removed 2 bases from V and 0 bases from J, with 8 bases in between. Per germline, CDR1 MNHEY and CDR2 SVGEGT. The length of the CDR3 is 15 residues. CDR3 sequence: CASSYRQLAKNIQYF. The CDR3 nucleotides read TGTGCCAGCAGTTACCGTCAGCTAGCCAAAAACATTCAGTACTTC.

A few counts support this clonotype. The chain combines TRBV10-3 with TRBJ2-1, with 13 nucleotides matching TRBD2. The V segment lost 6 bases and the J segment 1 base; nucleotides outside the gene matches: 6. The CDR3 totals 17 residues. The germline gives CDR1 ENHRY, CDR2 SYGVKD. CDR3 sequence: CAIRPGTSGKSYNEQFF. The CDR3, as DNA: TGTGCCATCAGACCCGGGACTAGCGGGAAGTCCTACAATGAGCAGTTCTTC.

The chain uses TRBV5-1 and TRBJ1-1; 7 nucleotides agree with TRBD1. Unmatched junction bases numbered 13, after V lost 3 bases and J lost 8 bases. Germline V gene data show CDR1 as SGHRS and CDR2 as YFSETQ. CDR3 length: 15 residues. CDR3 nucleotides: TGCGCCAGCAGCTCCGACACCCGACAGGGTGGAGAAGCTTTCTTT. Translating gives CASSSDTRQGGEAFF.

This clonotype was detected only a few times. V and J are TRBV5-1 and TRBJ2-3; D is perhaps TRBD2 (6 bases). This CDR3 is 17 amino acids long. The V end was cut by 4 bases, the J end by 3 bases, with 21 bases between. CDR1 is SGHRS, CDR2 YFSETQ, per germline. The CDR3 DNA reads as TGCGCCAGCAGCATTGGGGCCCTAGCGACGGGGACAGATACGCAGTATTTT. It translates to CASSIGALATGTDTQYF.

This clonotype has more than one count but fewer than ten. The chain has TRBV20-1 and TRBJ2-7; 8 nucleotides match TRBD2. V dropped 2 bases and J dropped 3; count of bases not matched to a gene: 12. The CDR3 loop spans 16 amino acids. Germline V lookup: CDR1 DFQATT, CDR2 SNEGSKA (reference sequence). CDR3 DNA: TGCAGTGCTAGAAAGAATGCGGGAGGAGGCAACTACGAGCAGTACTTC. Encoded protein: CSARKNAGGGNYEQYF.

This chain uses TRBV9 with TRBJ2-7, with D perhaps matching TRBD2 (6 bases). The CDR3 loop spans 12 amino acids. CDR1 and CDR2 from the germline V gene are SGDLS and YYNGEE. Trimming stripped 4 bases from V and 9 bases from J, with 14 bases between. Written as DNA, the CDR3 is TGTGCCAGCAGCACCGGGGGTGATGGGCAGTACTTC. Its protein is CASSTGGDGQYF.

The V gene is TRBV12-3 or TRBV12-4, the J gene TRBJ2-1; D possibly corresponds to TRBD2 (5 bases). This CDR3 has 12 amino acids. V shed 6 bases and J shed 6 bases, with 9 bases lying between them. CDR3 region: CASRPTSNEQFF. The CDR3 DNA is TGTGCCAGCAGACCTACTAGCAATGAGCAGTTCTTC.

This sequence joins TRBV12-3 or TRBV12-4 and TRBJ2-1; D could derive from TRBD1 or TRBD2 (5 bases each). This CDR3 spans 17 amino acids. Trimming cost V 6 bases and J 3 bases, with 21 bases left between them. This CDR3 is CASSPSMGRGIYNEQFF. In DNA form, the CDR3 reads TGTGCCAGCAGCCCCTCAATGGGTCGGGGCATCTACAATGAGCAGTTCTTC.

The J gene is TRBJ1-1, the V gene TRBV7-2; D remains ambiguous. CDR3 length: 13 amino acids. V lost 1 base to trimming and J lost 6 bases, with 9 bases between them. The germline V gene encodes CDR1 SGHTA and CDR2 FQGNSA. CDR3 nucleotides: TGTGCCAGCAGCTTAGACACAGTGTCTGAAGCTTTCTTT. Its protein product is CASSLDTVSEAFF. Full variable domain (missing parts from reference TRBV7-2 and TRBJ1-1): GAGVSQSPSNKVTEKGKDVELRCDPISGHTALYWYRQSLGQGLEFLIYFQGNSAPDKSGLPSDRFSAERTGGSVSTLTIQRTQQEDSAVYLCASSLDTVSEAFFGQGTRLTVV.

There are a few counts of this clonotype. The rearrangement links TRBV5-8 to TRBJ2-1; a possible D gene is TRBD2 (6 bases). There are 14 residues in the CDR3. Trimming took off 9 bases at V and 3 bases at J, with 16 bases between the two ends. Germline-derived CDR1 and CDR2 are SGHTS and YDEGEE. The CDR3 DNA sequence: TGTGCCATCCGAAGGGCCGGGGGCTACAATGAGCAGTTCTTC. Its translation: CAIRRAGGYNEQFF. Together with reference TRBV5-8 and TRBJ2-1, the CDR3 gives the full variable domain: EAGVTQSPTHLIKTRGQQATLRCSPISGHTSVYWYQQALGLGLQFLLWYDEGEERNRGNFPPRFSGRQFPNYSSELNVNALELEDSALYLCAIRRAGGYNEQFFGPGTRLTVL.

CDR3 coding DNA: TGTGCCAGCACTAGCGGGCCCTGGGAGCAGTACTTC. It codes for CASTSGPWEQYF. The chain links TRBV2 to TRBJ2-7; 8 bases align to TRBD2. The CDR3 runs to 12 residues. CDR1 and CDR2 from the germline V gene are SNHLY and FYNNEI. V dropped 7 bases and J dropped 7; count of bases not matched to a gene: 6.

In its sample, this clonotype was seen a few times. The CDR3 protein is CATNRGGTRGDEQFF. The CDR3, as DNA: TGTGCCACCAATCGAGGGGGGACCCGCGGCGATGAGCAGTTCTTC. V gene TRBV9 combines with J gene TRBJ2-1; D is tentatively TRBD1 or TRBD2 (6 bases each). Per germline, CDR1 SGDLS and CDR2 YYNGEE. V dropped 9 bases and J dropped 8 bases, with 24 bases sitting between them. CDR3 length equals 15 residues.

The chain employs TRBV12-3 or TRBV12-4 and TRBJ2-1; TRBD2 agrees at 8 bases. The CDR3 consists of 14 residues. V dropped 7 bases and J dropped 9; count of bases not matched to a gene: 11. This chain's CDR3 is CASTPGRAGTEQFF. The CDR3 DNA reads as TGTGCCAGCACTCCCGGGAGGGCGGGCACTGAGCAGTTCTTC.

This clonotype was observed a few times. The CDR3 region has the DNA TGCGCCAGCAGCCAGGCGACCTCCTACGAGCAGTACTTC. It is translated as CASSQATSYEQYF. The J gene is TRBJ2-7, the V gene TRBV4-3; D not resolved. V was cut by 3 bases and J by 0 bases, with 6 bases left in between. CDR3 length: 13 amino acids. The germline gives CDR1 LGHNA, CDR2 YSLEER.

To note about this clonotype: A read error may produce the germline difference seen at one junction end. The J gene is TRBJ2-1, the V gene TRBV2; weak D call: TRBD2 (6 bases). Germline V gene data show CDR1 as SNHLY and CDR2 as FYNNEI. The CDR3 loop spans 15 amino acids. The CDR3 nucleotides read TGTGCCAGCAGTCAAGCGGGTTTCTCCTACAATGAGCAGTTCTTC. It specifies CASSQAGFSYNEQFF.

The rearrangement uses TRBV3-1 and TRBJ2-5; D perhaps matches TRBD1 (6 bases). The V gene lost 5 bases and the J gene lost 3 bases, with 13 bases spanning the gap. This CDR3 contains 14 residues. The germline V gene encodes CDR1 LGHDT and CDR2 YNNKEL (reference sequence). In DNA, the CDR3 is TGTGCCAGCAGCATCCCGGACAGAAAAGAGACCCAGTACTTC. It is translated as CASSIPDRKETQYF.

V gene TRBV5-4 combines with J gene TRBJ2-3, with D uncertain. Germline V lookup: CDR1 SGHNT, CDR2 YYREEE (reference sequence). The CDR3 sequence is 15 residues long. V lost 7 bases and J lost 4, with 19 bases in between. The CDR3 loop is CASGSGPSTSDTQYF. The CDR3 DNA sequence: TGTGCCAGCGGTTCCGGACCTAGTACGTCAGATACGCAGTATTTT.

This clonotype has more than one count but fewer than ten. The chain couples TRBV2 to TRBJ2-3, with 7 positions matching TRBD1. Germline CDR1 is SNHLY and CDR2 is FYNNEI. The CDR3 spans 14 residues. Trimming at V came to 11 bases and at J to 1 base, leaving 9 bases not matched to a gene. In DNA, the CDR3 is TGTGCCGGTACTACCGGGACAGGCACAGATACGCAGTATTTT. This encodes CAGTTGTGTDTQYF.

CDR3 region: CASSVGSGSTDTQYF. In nucleotides, the CDR3 is TGCGCCAGCAGTGTCGGTAGCGGGAGCACAGATACGCAGTATTTT. V and J are TRBV10-1 and TRBJ2-3, with TRBD2 matching 7 bases. Germline loops: CDR1 WNHNN, CDR2 SYGVQD (reference sequence). Germline trimming cut 4 bases from V and 0 bases from J; bases unmatched to any gene: 4. The CDR3 consists of 15 residues.

The V call is TRBV7-2, the J call TRBJ1-4; D gene unclear. Germline lookup yields CDR1 SGHTA and CDR2 FQGNSA. The V end was cut by 5 bases, the J end by 3 bases, with 16 bases between. The CDR3 spans 16 residues. The CDR3 DNA follows: TGTGCCAGCAGCGCGATTACCGGTCGGGCTAATGAAAAACTGTTTTTT. Amino acids: CASSAITGRANEKLFF. The full variable domain, with the rest looked up from reference TRBV7-2 and TRBJ1-4, is GAGVSQSPSNKVTEKGKDVELRCDPISGHTALYWYRQSLGQGLEFLIYFQGNSAPDKSGLPSDRFSAERTGGSVSTLTIQRTQQEDSAVYLCASSAITGRANEKLFFGSGTQLSVL.

Only a few counts were recorded for this clonotype. The chain has TRBV9 and TRBJ2-1; TRBD2 matches 10 bases. Trimming cost V 0 bases and J 5 bases; bases outside gene matches: 5. Germline CDR1 is SGDLS and CDR2 is YYNGEE. The length of the CDR3 is 16 residues. The chain's CDR3 is CASSVAGLAANNEQFF. Here the CDR3 DNA reads TGTGCCAGCAGCGTAGCCGGACTAGCGGCAAACAATGAGCAGTTCTTC.